These 11 T cell receptor beta chains were sequenced from one sample in a study of control samples from healthy donors and cancer patients. TCRdb keeps only in-frame clones here, not all; method: immunoSEQ multiplex PCR. The data contain 53,000 or so clones, roughly 87% of them singletons. The sample taken for sequencing was PBMCs. These receptors all stem from a man in his sixties with head and neck cancer.

The chain links TRBV20-1 to TRBJ1-5, with D possibly TRBD1 on 6 matching bases. V lost 3 bases and J 3 bases, leaving 12 bases between the germline ends. Looked up from germline, CDR1 is DFQATT and CDR2 is SNEGSKA (reference sequence). The CDR3 runs to 14 residues. CDR3 bases: TGCAGTGCTAGTCCCACAGGGATCAATCAGCCCCAGCATTTT. This sequence encodes CSASPTGINQPQHF.

The gene calls are TRBV15 and TRBJ2-1; 8 bases line up with TRBD2. The CDR3 extends over 14 amino acids. V trimming: 4 bases; J trimming: 3 bases; junction bases outside the gene matches: 2. Germline V lookup: CDR1 LNHNV, CDR2 YYDKDF (reference sequence). DNA for the CDR3: TGTGCCACCAGCACACTAGCGGACTACAATGAGCAGTTCTTC. Translation: CATSTLADYNEQFF.

The chain carries TRBV3-1 (or the pseudogene TRBV3-2) and TRBJ2-7, with 14 bases that match TRBD2. V lost 0 bases to trimming and J lost 1 base; unmatched junction nucleotides: 2. CDR3 length: 17 residues. Looked up from germline, CDR1 is LGHDT and CDR2 is YNNKEL (reference sequence). The CDR3 loop reads CASSQDRLAGGSYEQYF. In nucleotides, the CDR3 is TGTGCCAGCAGCCAAGATCGACTAGCGGGAGGGTCCTACGAGCAGTACTTC.

This rearrangement joins TRBV5-1 to TRBJ2-1; 8 bases map to TRBD2. The V gene's germline CDR1 is SGHRS and CDR2 YFSETQ. The V and J ends lost 4 bases and 9 bases, in that order; junction bases with no gene match: 9. The CDR3 has 14 amino acids. CDR3 sequence (DNA): TGCGCCAGCAGCCCAGCGGGACTAGTCGTTGAGCAGTTCTTC. Encoded protein: CASSPAGLVVEQFF.

The V gene is TRBV2, the J gene TRBJ1-1; weak D call: TRBD1 (5 bases). With 2 bases removed from V and 1 base from J, the gap between germline ends came to 5 bases. Germline CDR1 SNHLY, CDR2 FYNNEI. The CDR3 extends over 13 amino acids. The CDR3 reads CASSEQGNTEAFF. CDR3 coding DNA: TGTGCCAGCAGTGAACAGGGGAACACTGAAGCTTTCTTT.

CDR3 loop: CASSPPSYRTGANEKLFF. CDR3 nucleotides: TGTGCCAGCAGTCCGCCCTCATATCGGACAGGGGCTAATGAAAAACTGTTTTTT. The chain couples TRBV6-2 or TRBV6-3 to TRBJ1-4; TRBD1 aligns across 9 bases. Unmatched junction bases numbered 13, after V lost 5 bases and J lost 3 bases. From germline, CDR1 is MNHEY and CDR2 SVGEGT. This CDR3 has 18 amino acids.

This chain uses TRBV6-5 with TRBJ1-1; TRBD1 matches at 10 bases. Looked up from germline, CDR1 is MNHEY and CDR2 is SVGAGI. The CDR3 consists of 14 residues. V dropped 8 bases and J dropped 6; count of bases not matched to a gene: 9. The CDR3 bases are TGTGCCAGCCCCCGGGACAGGGGTATTCCTGAAGCTTTCTTT. Translating gives CASPRDRGIPEAFF.

This chain connects TRBV19 to TRBJ2-3; D is ambiguous. From germline, CDR1 is LNHDA and CDR2 SQIVND (reference sequence). The CDR3 has 12 amino acids. The germline V and J ends were trimmed by 2 bases and 7 bases, with 7 bases remaining between them. The CDR3: CASSINDNTQYF. The CDR3 nucleotides are TGTGCCAGTAGTATAAATGATAATACGCAGTATTTT.

V is TRBV6-5 and J is TRBJ2-3; 8 bases are a match to TRBD1. The V segment lost 6 bases and the J segment 6 bases; nucleotides outside the gene matches: 2. CDR1 and CDR2 (germline): MNHEY, SVGAGI. The CDR3 is made up of 12 amino acids. CDR3 in amino acids: CASSQGADTQYF. Written as DNA, the CDR3 is TGTGCCAGCAGCCAGGGGGCCGATACGCAGTATTTT.

The CDR3 nucleotides read TGTGCCAGCAGTCAACAGGGGCCCATCGGCTACACCTTC. Its translation is CASSQQGPIGYTF. The V and J genes are TRBV12-3 or TRBV12-4 and TRBJ1-2; 7 positions agree with TRBD1. V lost 5 bases to trimming and J lost 8 bases; unmatched junction nucleotides: 8. This CDR3 is built from 13 residues.

A single count supports this clone. The chain links TRBV6-5 to TRBJ2-5; D is undetermined. The CDR3 is made up of 15 amino acids. Trimming stripped 3 bases from V and 2 bases from J, with 13 bases between. CDR1 and CDR2 from the germline V gene are MNHEY and SVGAGI. This CDR3 reads CASSYNPGRQETQYF. The CDR3 region has the DNA TGTGCCAGCAGTTATAATCCGGGCAGACAAGAGACCCAGTACTTC.